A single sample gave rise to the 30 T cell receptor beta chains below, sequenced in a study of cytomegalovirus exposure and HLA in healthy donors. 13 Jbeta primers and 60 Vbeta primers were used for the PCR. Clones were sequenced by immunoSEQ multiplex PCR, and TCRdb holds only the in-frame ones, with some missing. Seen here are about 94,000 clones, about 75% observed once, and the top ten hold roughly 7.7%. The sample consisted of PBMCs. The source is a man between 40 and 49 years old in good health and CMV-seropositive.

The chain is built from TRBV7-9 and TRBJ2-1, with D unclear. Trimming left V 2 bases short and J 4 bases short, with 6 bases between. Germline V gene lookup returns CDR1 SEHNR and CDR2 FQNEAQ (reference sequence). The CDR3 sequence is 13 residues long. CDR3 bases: TGTGCCAGCAGCTTATCACAGTACAATGAGCAGTTCTTC. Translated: CASSLSQYNEQFF.

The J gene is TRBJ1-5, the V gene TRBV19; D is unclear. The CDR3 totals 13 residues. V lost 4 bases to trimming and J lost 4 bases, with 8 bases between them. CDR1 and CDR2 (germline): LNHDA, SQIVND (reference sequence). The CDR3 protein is CASSSVENQPQHF. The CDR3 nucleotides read TGTGCCAGTAGTAGCGTTGAGAATCAGCCCCAGCATTTT.

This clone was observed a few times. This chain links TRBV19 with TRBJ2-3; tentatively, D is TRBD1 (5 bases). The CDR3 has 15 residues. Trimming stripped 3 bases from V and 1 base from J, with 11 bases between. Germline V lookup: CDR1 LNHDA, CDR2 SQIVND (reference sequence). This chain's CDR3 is CASSMGRAGTDTQYF. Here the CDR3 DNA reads TGTGCCAGTAGTATGGGCAGGGCTGGCACAGATACGCAGTATTTT.

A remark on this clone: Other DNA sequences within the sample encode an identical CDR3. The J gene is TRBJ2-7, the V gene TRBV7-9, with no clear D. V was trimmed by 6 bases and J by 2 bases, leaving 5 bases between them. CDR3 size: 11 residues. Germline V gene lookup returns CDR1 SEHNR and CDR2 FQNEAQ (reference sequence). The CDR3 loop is CASSFTYEQYF. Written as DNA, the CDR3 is TGTGCCAGCAGTTTTACCTACGAGCAGTACTTC.

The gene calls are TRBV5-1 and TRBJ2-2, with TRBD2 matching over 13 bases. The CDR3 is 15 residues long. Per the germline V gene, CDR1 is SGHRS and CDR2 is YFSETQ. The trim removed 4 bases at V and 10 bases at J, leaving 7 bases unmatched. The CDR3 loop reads CASSGTSGGAMELFF. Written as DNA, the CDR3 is TGCGCCAGCAGCGGAACTAGCGGGGGGGCGATGGAGCTGTTTTTT.

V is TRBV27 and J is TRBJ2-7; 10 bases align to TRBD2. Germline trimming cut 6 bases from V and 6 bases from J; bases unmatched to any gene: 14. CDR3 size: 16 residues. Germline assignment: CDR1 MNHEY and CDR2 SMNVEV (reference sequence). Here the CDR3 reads CASSGQAGGSGGEQYF. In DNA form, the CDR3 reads TGTGCCAGCAGCGGCCAAGCGGGAGGGTCAGGTGGCGAGCAGTACTTC.

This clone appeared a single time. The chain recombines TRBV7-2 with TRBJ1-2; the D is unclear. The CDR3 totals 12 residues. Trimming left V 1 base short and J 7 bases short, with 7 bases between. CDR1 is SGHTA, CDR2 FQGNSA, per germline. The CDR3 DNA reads TGTGCCAGCAGCTTAGGAGTGGTTGGCTACACCTTC. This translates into CASSLGVVGYTF. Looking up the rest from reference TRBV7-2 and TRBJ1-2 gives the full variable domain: GAGVSQSPSNKVTEKGKDVELRCDPISGHTALYWYRQSLGQGLEFLIYFQGNSAPDKSGLPSDRFSAERTGGSVSTLTIQRTQQEDSAVYLCASSLGVVGYTFGSGTRLTVV.

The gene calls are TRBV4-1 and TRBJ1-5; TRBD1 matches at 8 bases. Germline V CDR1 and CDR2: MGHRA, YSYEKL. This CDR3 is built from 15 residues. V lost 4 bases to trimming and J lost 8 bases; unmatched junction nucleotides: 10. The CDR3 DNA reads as TGCGCCAGCAGCCCCACCGGGACAGGAAACGAGCCCCAGCATTTT. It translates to CASSPTGTGNEPQHF.

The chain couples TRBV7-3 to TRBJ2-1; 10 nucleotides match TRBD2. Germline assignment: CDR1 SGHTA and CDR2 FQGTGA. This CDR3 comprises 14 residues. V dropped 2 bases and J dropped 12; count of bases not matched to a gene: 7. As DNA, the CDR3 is TGTGCCAGCAGCTTAGTACAGCGGGGGGGCGGGCAGTTCTTC. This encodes CASSLVQRGGGQFF.

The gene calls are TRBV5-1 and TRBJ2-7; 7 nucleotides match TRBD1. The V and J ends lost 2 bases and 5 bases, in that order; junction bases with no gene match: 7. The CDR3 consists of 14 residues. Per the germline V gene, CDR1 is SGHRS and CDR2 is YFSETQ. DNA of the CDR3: TGCGCCAGCAGCTTCGAAACAGGGGTCGACGAGCAGTACTTC. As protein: CASSFETGVDEQYF.

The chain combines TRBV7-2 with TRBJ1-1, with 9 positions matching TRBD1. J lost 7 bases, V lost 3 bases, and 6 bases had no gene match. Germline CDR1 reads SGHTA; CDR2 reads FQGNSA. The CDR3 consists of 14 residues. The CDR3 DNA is TGTGCCAGCAGCTTTAGGAGGACAGGGGTTGAAGCTTTCTTT. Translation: CASSFRRTGVEAFF.

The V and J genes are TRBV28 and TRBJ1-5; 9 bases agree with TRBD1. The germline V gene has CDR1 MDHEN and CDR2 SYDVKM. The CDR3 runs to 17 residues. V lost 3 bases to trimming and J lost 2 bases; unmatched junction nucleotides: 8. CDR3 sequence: CASSFGDRGSGNQPQHF. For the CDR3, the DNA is TGTGCCAGCAGTTTCGGAGACAGGGGGAGCGGCAATCAGCCCCAGCATTTT.

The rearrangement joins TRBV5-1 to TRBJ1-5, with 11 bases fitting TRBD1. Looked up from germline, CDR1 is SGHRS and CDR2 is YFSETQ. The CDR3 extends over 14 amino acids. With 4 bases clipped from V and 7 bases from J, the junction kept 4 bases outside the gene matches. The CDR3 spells CASSVGQGEQPQHF. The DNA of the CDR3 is TGCGCCAGCAGCGTGGGACAGGGGGAACAGCCCCAGCATTTT.

CDR3 coding DNA: TGTGCCAGTAGTCCGGGATTCATGAACACTGAAGCTTTCTTT. This codes for CASSPGFMNTEAFF. The V call is TRBV19, the J call TRBJ1-1; no clear D. CDR1 and CDR2 from the germline V gene are LNHDA and SQIVND (reference sequence). V was pared by 5 bases and J by 0 bases, with 10 bases between. The CDR3 has 14 residues.

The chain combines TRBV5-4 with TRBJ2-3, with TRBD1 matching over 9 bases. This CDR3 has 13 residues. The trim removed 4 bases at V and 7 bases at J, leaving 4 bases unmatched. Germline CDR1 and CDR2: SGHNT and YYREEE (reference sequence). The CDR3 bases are TGTGCCAGCAGCCCCGACAGGGGGAATACGCAGTATTTT. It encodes CASSPDRGNTQYF. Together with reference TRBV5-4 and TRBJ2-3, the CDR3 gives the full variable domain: ETGVTQSPTHLIKTRGQQVTLRCSSQSGHNTVSWYQQALGQGPQFIFQYYREEENGRGNFPPRFSGLQFPNYSSELNVNALELDDSALYLCASSPDRGNTQYFGPGTRLTVL.

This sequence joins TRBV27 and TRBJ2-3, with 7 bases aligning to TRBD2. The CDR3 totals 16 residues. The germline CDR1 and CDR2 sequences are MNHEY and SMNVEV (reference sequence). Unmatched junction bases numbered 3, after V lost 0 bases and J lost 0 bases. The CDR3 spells CASSLSGRGSTDTQYF. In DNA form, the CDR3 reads TGTGCCAGCAGTTTATCAGGGCGGGGGAGCACAGATACGCAGTATTTT.

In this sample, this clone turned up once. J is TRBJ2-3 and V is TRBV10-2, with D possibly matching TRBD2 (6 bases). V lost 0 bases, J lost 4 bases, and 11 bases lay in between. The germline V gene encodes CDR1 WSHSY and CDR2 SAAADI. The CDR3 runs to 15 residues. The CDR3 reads CASSESLAASDTQYF. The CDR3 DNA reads TGCGCCAGCAGTGAGTCGTTAGCGGCCTCAGATACGCAGTATTTT.

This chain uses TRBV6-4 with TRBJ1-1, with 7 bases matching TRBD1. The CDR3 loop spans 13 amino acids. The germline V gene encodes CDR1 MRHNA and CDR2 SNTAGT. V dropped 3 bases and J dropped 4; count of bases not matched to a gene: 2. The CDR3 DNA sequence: TGTGCCAGCAGTGAGAACAGGGGCACTGAAGCTTTCTTT. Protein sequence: CASSENRGTEAFF.

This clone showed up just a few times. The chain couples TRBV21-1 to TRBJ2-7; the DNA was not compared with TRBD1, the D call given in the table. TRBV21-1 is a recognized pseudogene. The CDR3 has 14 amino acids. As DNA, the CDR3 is TGTGCCAGCAGCCGCTCATTACCCCGGGACAGCATTTACTTC. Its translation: CASSRSLPRDSIYF.

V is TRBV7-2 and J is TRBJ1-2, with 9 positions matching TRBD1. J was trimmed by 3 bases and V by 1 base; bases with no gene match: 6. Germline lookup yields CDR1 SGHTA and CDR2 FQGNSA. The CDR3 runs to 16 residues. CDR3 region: CASSLGGTGTYYGYTF. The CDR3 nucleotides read TGTGCCAGCAGCTTAGGTGGGACAGGGACCTACTATGGCTACACCTTC.

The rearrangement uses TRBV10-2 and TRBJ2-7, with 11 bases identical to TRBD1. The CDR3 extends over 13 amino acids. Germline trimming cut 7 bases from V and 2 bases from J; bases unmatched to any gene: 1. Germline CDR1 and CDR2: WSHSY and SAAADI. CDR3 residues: CASKGQGAYEQYF. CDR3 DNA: TGCGCCAGCAAGGGACAGGGGGCCTACGAGCAGTACTTC.

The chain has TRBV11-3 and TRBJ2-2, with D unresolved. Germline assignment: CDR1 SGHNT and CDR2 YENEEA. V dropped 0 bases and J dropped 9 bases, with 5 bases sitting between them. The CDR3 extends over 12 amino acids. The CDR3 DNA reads TGTGCCAGCAGCTTAGACCCTCGGGAGCTGTTTTTT. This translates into CASSLDPRELFF.

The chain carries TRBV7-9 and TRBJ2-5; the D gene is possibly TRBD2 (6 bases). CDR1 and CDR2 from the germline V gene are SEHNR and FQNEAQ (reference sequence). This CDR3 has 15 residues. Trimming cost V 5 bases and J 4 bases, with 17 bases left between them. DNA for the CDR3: TGTGCCAGCAGCATAGGGTCCGGGGGAGGAGAGACCCAGTACTTC. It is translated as CASSIGSGGGETQYF. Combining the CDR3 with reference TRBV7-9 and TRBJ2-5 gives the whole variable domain DTGVSQNPRHKITKRGQNVTFRCDPISEHNRLYWYRQTLGQGPEFLTYFQNEAQLEKSRLLSDRFSAERPKGSFSTLEIQRTEQGDSAMYLCASSIGSGGGETQYFGPGTRLLVL.

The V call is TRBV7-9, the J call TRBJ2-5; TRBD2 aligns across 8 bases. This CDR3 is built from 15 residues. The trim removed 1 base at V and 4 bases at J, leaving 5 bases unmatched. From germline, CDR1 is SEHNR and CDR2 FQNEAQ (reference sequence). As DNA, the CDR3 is TGTGCCAGCAGCTTAGTCGCGGGAGGTCGAGAGACCCAGTACTTC. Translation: CASSLVAGGRETQYF.

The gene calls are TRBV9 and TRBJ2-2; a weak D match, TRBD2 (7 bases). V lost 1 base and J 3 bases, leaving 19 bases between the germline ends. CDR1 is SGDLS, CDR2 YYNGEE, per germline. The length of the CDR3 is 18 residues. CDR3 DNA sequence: TGTGCCAGCAGCGTATCTGGGGCGAGGGGGGGGGACACCGGGGAGCTGTTTTTT. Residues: CASSVSGARGGDTGELFF.

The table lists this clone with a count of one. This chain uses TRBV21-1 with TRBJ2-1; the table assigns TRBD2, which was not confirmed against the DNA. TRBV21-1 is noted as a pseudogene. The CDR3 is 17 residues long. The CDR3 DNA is TGTGCCAGCAGCAAAGCACCGACTAGCGGGATAGGGAATGAGCAGTTCTTC. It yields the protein CASSKAPTSGIGNEQFF.

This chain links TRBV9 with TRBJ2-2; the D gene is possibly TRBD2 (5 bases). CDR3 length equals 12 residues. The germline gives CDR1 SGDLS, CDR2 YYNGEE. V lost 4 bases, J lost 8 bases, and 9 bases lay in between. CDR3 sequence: CASSSTGGELFF. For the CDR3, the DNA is TGTGCCAGCAGCTCTACGGGGGGGGAGCTGTTTTTT.

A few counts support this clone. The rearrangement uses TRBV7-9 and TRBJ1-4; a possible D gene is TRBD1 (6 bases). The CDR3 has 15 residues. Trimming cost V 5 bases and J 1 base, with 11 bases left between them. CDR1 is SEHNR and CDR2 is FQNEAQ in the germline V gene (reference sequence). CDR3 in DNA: TGTGCCAGCAGCCTTAAGACAGGAACTAATGAAAAACTGTTTTTT. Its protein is CASSLKTGTNEKLFF.

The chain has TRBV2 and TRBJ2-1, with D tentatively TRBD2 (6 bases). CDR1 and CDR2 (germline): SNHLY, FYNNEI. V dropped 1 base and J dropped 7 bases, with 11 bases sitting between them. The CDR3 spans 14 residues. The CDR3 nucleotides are TGTGCCAGCAGTGAAGTGGAGGGTAAAAATGAGCAGTTCTTC. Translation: CASSEVEGKNEQFF.

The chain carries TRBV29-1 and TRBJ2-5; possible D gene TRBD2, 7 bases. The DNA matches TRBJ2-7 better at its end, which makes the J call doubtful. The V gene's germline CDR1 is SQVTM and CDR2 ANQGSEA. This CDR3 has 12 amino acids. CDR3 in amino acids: CSGGGGSSEQYF. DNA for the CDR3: TGCAGCGGGGGAGGGGGTTCGTCCGAGCAGTACTTC.